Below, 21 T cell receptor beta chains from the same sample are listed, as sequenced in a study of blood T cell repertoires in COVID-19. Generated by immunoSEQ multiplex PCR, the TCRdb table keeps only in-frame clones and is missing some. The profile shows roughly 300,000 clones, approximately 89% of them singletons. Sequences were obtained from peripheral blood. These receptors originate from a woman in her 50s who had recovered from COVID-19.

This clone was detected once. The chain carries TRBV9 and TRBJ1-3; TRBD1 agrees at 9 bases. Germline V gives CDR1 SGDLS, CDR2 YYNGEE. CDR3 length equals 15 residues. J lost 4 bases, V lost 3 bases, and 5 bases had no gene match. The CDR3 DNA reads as TGTGCCAGCAGCGAACAGGGGGCGGGAGGAAACACCATATATTTT. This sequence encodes CASSEQGAGGNTIYF.

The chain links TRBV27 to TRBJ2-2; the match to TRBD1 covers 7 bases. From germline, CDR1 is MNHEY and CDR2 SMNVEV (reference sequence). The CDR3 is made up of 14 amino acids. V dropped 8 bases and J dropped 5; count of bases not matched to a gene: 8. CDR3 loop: CASQRDRLTGELFF. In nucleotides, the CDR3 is TGTGCCAGCCAAAGGGACAGATTAACCGGGGAGCTGTTTTTT.

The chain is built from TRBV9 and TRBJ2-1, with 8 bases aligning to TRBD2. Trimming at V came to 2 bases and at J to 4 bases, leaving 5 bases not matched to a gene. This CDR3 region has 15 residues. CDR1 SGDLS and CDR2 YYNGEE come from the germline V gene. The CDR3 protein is CASSVGTSIYNEQFF. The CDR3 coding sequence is TGTGCCAGCAGCGTCGGGACTAGTATTTACAATGAGCAGTTCTTC.

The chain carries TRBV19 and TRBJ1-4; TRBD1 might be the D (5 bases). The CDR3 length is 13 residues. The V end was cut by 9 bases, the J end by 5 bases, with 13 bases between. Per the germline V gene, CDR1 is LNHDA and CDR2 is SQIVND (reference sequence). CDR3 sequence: CASQQAMNEKLFF. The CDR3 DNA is TGTGCCAGCCAACAGGCGATGAATGAAAAACTGTTTTTT.

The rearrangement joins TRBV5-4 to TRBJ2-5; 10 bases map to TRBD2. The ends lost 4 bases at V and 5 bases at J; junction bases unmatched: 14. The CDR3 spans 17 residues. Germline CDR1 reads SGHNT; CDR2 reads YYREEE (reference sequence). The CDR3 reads CASSPPMVAGGRETQYF. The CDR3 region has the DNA TGTGCCAGCAGCCCCCCGATGGTAGCGGGGGGTCGGGAGACCCAGTACTTC. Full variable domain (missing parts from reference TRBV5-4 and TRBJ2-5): ETGVTQSPTHLIKTRGQQVTLRCSSQSGHNTVSWYQQALGQGPQFIFQYYREEENGRGNFPPRFSGLQFPNYSSELNVNALELDDSALYLCASSPPMVAGGRETQYFGPGTRLLVL.

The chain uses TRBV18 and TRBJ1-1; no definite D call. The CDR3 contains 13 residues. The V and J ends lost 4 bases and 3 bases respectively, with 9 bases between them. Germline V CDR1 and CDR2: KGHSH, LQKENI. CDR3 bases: TGTGCCAGCTCACATGAGGAACACACTGAAGCTTTCTTT. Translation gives CASSHEEHTEAFF.

CDR3 loop: CASSSLAGGGGEQFF. CDR3 DNA sequence: TGTGCCAGCAGCTCTTTAGCGGGAGGAGGCGGTGAGCAGTTCTTC. The chain links TRBV7-8 to TRBJ2-1, with 10 bases lining up with TRBD2. Germline loops: CDR1 SGHVS, CDR2 FQNEAQ. V shed 4 bases, J shed 9 bases, and the junction held 9 bases outside the gene matches. This CDR3 spans 15 amino acids.

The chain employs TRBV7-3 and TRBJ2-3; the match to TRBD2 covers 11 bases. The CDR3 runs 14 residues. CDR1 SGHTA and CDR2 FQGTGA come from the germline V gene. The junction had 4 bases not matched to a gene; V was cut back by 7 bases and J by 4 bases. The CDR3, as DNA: TGTGCCAGCACGGCTAGCGGGAGGTCAGATACGCAGTATTTT. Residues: CASTASGRSDTQYF.

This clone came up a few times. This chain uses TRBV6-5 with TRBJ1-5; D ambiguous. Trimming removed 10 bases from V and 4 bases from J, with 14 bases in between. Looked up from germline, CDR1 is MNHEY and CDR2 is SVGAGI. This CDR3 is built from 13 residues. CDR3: CAIARSRNQPQHF. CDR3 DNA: TGTGCCATCGCTCGATCTCGGAATCAGCCCCAGCATTTT.

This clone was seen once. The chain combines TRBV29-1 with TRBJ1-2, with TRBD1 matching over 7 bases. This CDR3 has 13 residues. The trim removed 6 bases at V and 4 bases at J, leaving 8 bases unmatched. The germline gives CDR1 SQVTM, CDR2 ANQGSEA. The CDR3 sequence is CSVAQGDGYGYTF. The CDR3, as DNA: TGCAGCGTGGCCCAGGGGGATGGCTATGGCTACACCTTC.

CDR3 amino acids: CASSFSGSPLHF. The CDR3 DNA reads as TGTGCCAGCAGCTTCTCGGGTTCACCCCTCCACTTT. The J gene is TRBJ1-6, the V gene TRBV7-2; D is undetermined. The CDR3 sequence is 12 residues long. From germline, CDR1 is SGHTA and CDR2 FQGNSA. The V and J ends lost 3 bases and 9 bases respectively, with 6 bases between them.

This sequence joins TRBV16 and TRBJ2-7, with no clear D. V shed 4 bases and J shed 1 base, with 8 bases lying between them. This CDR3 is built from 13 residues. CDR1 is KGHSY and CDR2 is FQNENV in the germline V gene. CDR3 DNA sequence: TGTGCCAGCAGCCGACGGGTGTCCTACGAGCAGTACTTC. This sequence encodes CASSRRVSYEQYF.

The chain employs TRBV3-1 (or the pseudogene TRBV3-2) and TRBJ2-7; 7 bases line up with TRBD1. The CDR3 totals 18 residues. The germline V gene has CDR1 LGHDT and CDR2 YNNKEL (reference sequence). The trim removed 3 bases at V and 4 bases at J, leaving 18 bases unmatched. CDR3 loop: CASSHTSEDRLLSYEQYF. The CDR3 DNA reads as TGTGCCAGCAGCCACACATCAGAGGACAGGCTACTTTCGTACGAGCAGTACTTC.

The CDR3 DNA follows: TGTGCCAGCAGTTACCAAGACAGGGCTTATAGCAATCAGCCCCAGCATTTT. Its translation: CASSYQDRAYSNQPQHF. This chain links TRBV6-2 or TRBV6-3 with TRBJ1-5; 7 bases agree with TRBD1. Germline lookup yields CDR1 MNHEY and CDR2 SVGEGT. CDR3 size: 17 residues. The V and J ends lost 2 bases and 0 bases, in that order; junction bases with no gene match: 7.

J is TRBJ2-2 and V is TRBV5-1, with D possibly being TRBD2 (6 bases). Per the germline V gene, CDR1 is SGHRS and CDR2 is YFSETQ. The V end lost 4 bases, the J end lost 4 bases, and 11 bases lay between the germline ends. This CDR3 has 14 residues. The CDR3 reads CASSAGRRTGELFF. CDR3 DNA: TGCGCCAGCAGCGCAGGGAGGCGCACCGGGGAGCTGTTTTTT.

Here the CDR3 DNA reads TGTGCCAGCAGCTTATTCGCGTATGGCGAGCAGTACTTC. As protein: CASSLFAYGEQYF. The V and J genes are TRBV7-2 and TRBJ2-7, with no clear D. V was trimmed by 2 bases and J by 6 bases, leaving 11 bases between them. CDR1 is SGHTA and CDR2 is FQGNSA in the germline V gene. The CDR3 length is 13 residues.

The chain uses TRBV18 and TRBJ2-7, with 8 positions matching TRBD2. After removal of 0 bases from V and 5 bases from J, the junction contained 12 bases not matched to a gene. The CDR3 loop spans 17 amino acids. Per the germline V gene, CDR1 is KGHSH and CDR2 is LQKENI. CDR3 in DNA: TGTGCCAGCTCACCACCGAGAGGATCAGCGGGAGAGAACGAGCAGTACTTC. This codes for CASSPPRGSAGENEQYF.

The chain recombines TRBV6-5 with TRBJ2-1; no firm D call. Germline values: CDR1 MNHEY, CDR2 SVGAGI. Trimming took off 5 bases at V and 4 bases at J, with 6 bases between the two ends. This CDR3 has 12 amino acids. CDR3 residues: CASSPNYNEQFF. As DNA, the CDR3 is TGTGCCAGCAGTCCCAATTACAATGAGCAGTTCTTC.

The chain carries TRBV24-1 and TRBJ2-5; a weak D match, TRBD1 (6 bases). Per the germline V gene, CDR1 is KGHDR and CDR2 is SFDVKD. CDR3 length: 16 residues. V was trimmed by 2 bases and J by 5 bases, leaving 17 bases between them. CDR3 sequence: CATSDSDSPFGETQYF. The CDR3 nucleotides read TGTGCCACCAGTGATTCGGACAGCCCGTTCGGGGAGACCCAGTACTTC.

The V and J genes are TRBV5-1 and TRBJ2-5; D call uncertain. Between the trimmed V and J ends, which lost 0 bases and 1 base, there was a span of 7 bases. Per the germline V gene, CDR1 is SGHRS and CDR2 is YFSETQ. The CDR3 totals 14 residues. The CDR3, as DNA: TGCGCCAGCAGCTTGGTTCCGTTCCAAGAGACCCAGTACTTC. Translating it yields CASSLVPFQETQYF.

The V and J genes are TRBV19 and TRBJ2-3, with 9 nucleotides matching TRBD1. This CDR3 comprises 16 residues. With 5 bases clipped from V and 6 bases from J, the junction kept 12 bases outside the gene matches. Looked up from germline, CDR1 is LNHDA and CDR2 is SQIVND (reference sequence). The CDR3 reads CASSPSGTGNGDTQYF. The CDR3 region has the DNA TGTGCCAGTAGTCCCTCCGGGACAGGGAATGGGGATACGCAGTATTTT.